These T cell receptor beta chains were read from a single sample in a study of T cell clones after liver transplantation. The protocol was immunoSEQ multiplex PCR, while the TCRdb copy is restricted to in-frame clones and leaves out a portion. In the table there are tens of thousands of clones, about four fifths of which are singletons. The sample in question was CD8+ T cells from blood, obtained around 54 months after liver transplant. The receptors were gathered from a human patient who received a liver transplant. Some of the T cells may derive from the graft donor. CDR3s leave out the opening cysteine and the closing phenylalanine or tryptophan. Fields, in order: V gene, J gene, CDR3 protein.

TRBV7-6,TRBJ1-6,ASSLDGGFNSPLH
TRBV27,TRBJ2-1,ASSRGSLNEQF
TRBV28,TRBJ1-1,ASSLWRDTEAF
TRBV15,TRBJ2-1,ATSSWSENSYNEQF
TRBV4-1,TRBJ1-1,ASSQEGTANTEAF
TRBV27,TRBJ2-1,ASSLGTLNEQF
TRBV4-1,TRBJ2-2,ASSLKQADTGELF
TRBV9,TRBJ1-2,ASSVAPSDNYGYT
TRBV19,TRBJ2-6,ASRAGSGANVLT
TRBV27,TRBJ2-3,ASTQSQGTDTQY
TRBV2,TRBJ2-3,AVLEGSTDTQY
TRBV14,TRBJ2-7,ASSQGQGAYEQY
TRBV19,TRBJ1-2,AITTGGAGGYT
TRBV27,TRBJ1-5,ASSLAGGATVSNQPQH
TRBV4-1,TRBJ2-7,ASSQVDPGQDDEQY
TRBV5-6,TRBJ2-1,ASSLAEDSYNEQF
TRBV6-1,TRBJ2-5,ASSELSKTQY
TRBV6-5,TRBJ2-2,ASSYGAGWELF
TRBV15,TRBJ2-3,ATSRDRADTQY
TRBV10-2,TRBJ2-5,ASSESRETQY
TRBV27,TRBJ1-1,ASSLAQGDTEAF
TRBV11-2,TRBJ2-2,ASRDSTGELF
TRBV4-1,TRBJ2-2,ASSQDPSTGELF
TRBV19,TRBJ2-7,ASRPRDISYEQY
TRBV2,TRBJ2-3,ASSGWDRESTDTQY
TRBV5-6,TRBJ1-1,ASSLEGTNTEAF